This T cell receptor (beta chain) appears in the sequencing data of a study of monozygotic twins with cystic fibrosis. Study observations and caveats: Nucleotide-identical clonotype sharing was significantly higher within monozygotic CF twin pairs than between unrelated CF individuals.

TCRdb's table, derived via immunoSEQ multiplex PCR, lists solely in-frame clones and lacks some. This repertoire shows more than 9,500 clones, almost 85% found once; its top ten account for approximately 0.56%. This clone occurred once. What it binds is unknown. In germline, CDR1 is MNHNY, CDR2 SVGAGI (reference sequence). CDR3 length: 12 residues. The ends were cut back, 9 bases at V and 2 bases at J, with 10 bases in the middle. The sequence was collected from a man aged 18 to 29 with cystic fibrosis. The rearrangement links TRBV6-6 to TRBJ2-5, with D possibly TRBD1 on 6 matching bases. Sample: blood. In DNA, the CDR3 is TGTGCCAGTAGTGGACAGCAAGAGACCCAGTACTTC. As protein: CASSGQQETQYF.